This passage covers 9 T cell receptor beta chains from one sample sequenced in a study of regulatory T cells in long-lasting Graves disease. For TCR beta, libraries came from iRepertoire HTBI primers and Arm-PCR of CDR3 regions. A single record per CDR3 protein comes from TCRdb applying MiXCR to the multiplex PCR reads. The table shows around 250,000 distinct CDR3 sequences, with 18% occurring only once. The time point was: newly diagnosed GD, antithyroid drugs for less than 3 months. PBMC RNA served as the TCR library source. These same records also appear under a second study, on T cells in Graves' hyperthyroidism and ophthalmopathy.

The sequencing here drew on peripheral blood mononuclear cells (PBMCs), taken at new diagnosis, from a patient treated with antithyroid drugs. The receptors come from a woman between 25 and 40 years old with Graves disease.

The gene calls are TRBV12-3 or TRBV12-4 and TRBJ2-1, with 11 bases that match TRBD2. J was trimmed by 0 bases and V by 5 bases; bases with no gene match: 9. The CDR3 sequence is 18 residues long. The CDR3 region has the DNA TGTGCCAGCAGTGTATCTACTAGCGGGGGTAGCTCCTACAATGAGCAGTTCTTC. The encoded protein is CASSVSTSGGSSYNEQFF.

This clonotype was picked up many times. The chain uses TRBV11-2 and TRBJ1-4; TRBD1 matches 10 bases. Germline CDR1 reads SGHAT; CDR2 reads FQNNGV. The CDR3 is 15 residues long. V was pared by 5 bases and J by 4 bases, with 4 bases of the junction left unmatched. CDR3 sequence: CASSTWTGGNEKLFF. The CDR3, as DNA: TGTGCCAGCAGCACCTGGACAGGGGGTAATGAAAAACTGTTTTTT.

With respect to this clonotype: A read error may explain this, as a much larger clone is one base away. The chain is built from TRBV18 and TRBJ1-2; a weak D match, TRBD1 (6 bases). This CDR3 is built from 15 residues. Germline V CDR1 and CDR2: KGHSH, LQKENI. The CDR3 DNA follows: TGTGCCAGCTCACTAGGGGGGGCGAAACGAGATGGCTGCACCTTC. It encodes CASSLGGAKRDGCTF.

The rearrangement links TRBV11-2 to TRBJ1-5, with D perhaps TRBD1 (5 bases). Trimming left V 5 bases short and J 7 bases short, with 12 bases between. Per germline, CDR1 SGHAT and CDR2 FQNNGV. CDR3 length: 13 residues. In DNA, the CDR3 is TGTGCCAGCAGCACCAGGGCGGGACAGCCCCAGCATTTT. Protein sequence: CASSTRAGQPQHF.

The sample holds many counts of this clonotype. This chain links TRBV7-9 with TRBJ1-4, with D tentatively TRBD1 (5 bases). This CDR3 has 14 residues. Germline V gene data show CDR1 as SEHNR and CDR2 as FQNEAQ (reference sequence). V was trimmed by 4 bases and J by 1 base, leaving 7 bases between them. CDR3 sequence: CASSSGRTNEKLFF. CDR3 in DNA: TGTGCCAGCAGCTCAGGGAGAACTAATGAAAAACTGTTTTTT.

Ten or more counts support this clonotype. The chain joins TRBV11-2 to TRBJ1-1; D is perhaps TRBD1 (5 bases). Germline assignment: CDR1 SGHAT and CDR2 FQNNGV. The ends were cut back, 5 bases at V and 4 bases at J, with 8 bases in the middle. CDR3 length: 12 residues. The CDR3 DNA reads TGTGCCAGCAGCGCAGGGATCACTGAAGCTTTCTTT. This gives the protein CASSAGITEAFF.

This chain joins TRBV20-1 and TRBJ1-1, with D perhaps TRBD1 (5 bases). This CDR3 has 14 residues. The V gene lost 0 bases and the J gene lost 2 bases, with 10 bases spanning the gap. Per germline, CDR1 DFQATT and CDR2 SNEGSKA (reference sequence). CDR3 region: CSARDWDGNTEAFF. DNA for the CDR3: TGCAGTGCTAGAGATTGGGACGGAAACACTGAAGCTTTCTTT.

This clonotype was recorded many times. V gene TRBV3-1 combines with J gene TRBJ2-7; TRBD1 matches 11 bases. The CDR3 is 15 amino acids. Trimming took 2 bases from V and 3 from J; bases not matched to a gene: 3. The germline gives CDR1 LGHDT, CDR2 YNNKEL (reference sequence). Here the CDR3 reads CASSQRDRGYYEQYF. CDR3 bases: TGTGCCAGCAGCCAAAGGGACAGGGGGTACTACGAGCAGTACTTC.

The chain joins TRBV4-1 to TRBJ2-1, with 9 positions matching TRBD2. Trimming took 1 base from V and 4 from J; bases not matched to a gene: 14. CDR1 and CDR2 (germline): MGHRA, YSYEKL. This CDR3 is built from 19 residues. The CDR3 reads CASSQARAGGRSPYNEQFF. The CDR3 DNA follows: TGCGCCAGCAGCCAAGCGAGAGCGGGGGGACGAAGCCCTTACAATGAGCAGTTCTTC.